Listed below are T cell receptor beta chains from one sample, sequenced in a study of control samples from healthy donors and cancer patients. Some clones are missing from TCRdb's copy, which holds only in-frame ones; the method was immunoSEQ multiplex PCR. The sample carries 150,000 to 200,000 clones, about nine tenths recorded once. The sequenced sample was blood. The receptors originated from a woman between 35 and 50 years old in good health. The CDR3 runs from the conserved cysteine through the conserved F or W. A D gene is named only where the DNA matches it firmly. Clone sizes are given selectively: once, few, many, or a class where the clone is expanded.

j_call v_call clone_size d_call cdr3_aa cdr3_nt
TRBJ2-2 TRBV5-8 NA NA CASRFAPGNTGELFF TGTGCCAGCAGGTTCGCACCGGGGAACACCGGGGAGCTGTTTTTT
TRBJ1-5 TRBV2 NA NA CASSVESSNQPQHF TGTGCCAGCAGCGTCGAAAGTAGCAATCAGCCCCAGCATTTT
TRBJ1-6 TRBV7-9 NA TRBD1 CASSLEHRGPYNSPLHF TGTGCCAGCAGCTTAGAGCACAGGGGGCCCTATAATTCACCCCTCCACTTT
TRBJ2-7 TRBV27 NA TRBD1 CASSLSGQGAYEQYF TGTGCCAGCAGTTTATCTGGGCAGGGGGCCTACGAGCAGTACTTC
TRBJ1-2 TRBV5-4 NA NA CASRAGQGGYTF TGTGCCAGCAGAGCGGGGCAGGGAGGCTACACCTTC
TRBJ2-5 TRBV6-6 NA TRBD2 CASSYGTSGQETQYF TGTGCCAGCAGTTACGGGACTAGCGGGCAAGAGACCCAGTACTTC
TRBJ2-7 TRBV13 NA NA CASSLGDYEQYF TGTGCCAGCAGCTTAGGGGATTACGAGCAGTACTTC
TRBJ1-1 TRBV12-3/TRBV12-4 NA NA CASSPNREEAFF TGTGCCAGCAGTCCCAACAGGGAGGAAGCTTTCTTT
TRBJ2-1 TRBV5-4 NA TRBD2 CASSFSGGAYNEQFF TGTGCCAGCAGCTTTAGCGGGGGAGCGTACAATGAGCAGTTCTTC
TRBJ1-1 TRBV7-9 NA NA CASSYSGSGNTEAFF TGTGCCAGCAGCTACTCCGGGTCTGGGAACACTGAAGCTTTCTTT
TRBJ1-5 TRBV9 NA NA CASSVNSNQPQHF TGTGCCAGCAGCGTCAACAGCAATCAGCCCCAGCATTTT
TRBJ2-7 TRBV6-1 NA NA CASSEKPGMGYEQYF TGTGCCAGCAGTGAAAAACCAGGGATGGGCTACGAGCAGTACTTC
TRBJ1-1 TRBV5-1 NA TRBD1 CASATQGGTTEAFF TGCGCCAGCGCCACTCAGGGGGGGACCACTGAAGCTTTCTTT
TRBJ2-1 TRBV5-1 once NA CASSLGNEQFF TGCGCCAGCAGCTTGGGGAATGAGCAGTTCTTC
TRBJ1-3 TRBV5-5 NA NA CASSPGPGGYSGNTIYF TGTGCCAGCAGCCCGGGCCCGGGGGGTTACTCTGGAAACACCATATATTTT
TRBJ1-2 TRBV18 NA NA CASSPIAGTPLNYGYTF TGTGCCAGCTCACCTATTGCGGGGACACCTTTGAACTATGGCTACACCTTC
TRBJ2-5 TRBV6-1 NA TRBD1 CASSETDRRSETQYF TGTGCCAGCAGTGAAACGGACAGGAGAAGTGAGACCCAGTACTTC
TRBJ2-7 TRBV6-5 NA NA CASSYSRAGAYEQYF TGTGCCAGCAGTTACTCACGGGCAGGGGCCTACGAGCAGTACTTC
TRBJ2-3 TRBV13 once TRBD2 CASSLGVGTSAADTQYF TGTGCCAGCAGCTTAGGCGTGGGGACTAGCGCCGCAGATACGCAGTATTTT
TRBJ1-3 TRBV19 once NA CASKGFLDGPSGNTIYF TGTGCCAGTAAAGGTTTTCTCGACGGTCCCTCTGGAAACACCATATATTTT
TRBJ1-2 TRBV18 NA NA CASSPAEDYGYTF TGTGCCAGTAGCCCAGCGGAGGACTATGGCTACACCTTC
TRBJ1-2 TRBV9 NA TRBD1 CASSVGTGISNYGYTF TGTGCCAGCAGCGTAGGGACAGGGATAAGCAATTATGGCTACACCTTC
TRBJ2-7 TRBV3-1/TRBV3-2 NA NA CASSPSWGSYEQYF TGTGCCAGCAGCCCGTCCTGGGGTTCCTACGAGCAGTACTTC
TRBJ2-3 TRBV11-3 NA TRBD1 CASSRGQGGIDTQYF TGTGCCAGCAGCCGGGGACAGGGAGGAATAGATACGCAGTATTTT
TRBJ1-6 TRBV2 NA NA CASSEAGGGSYNSPLHF TGTGCCAGCAGTGAAGCCGGGGGGGGTTCCTATAATTCACCCCTCCACTTT
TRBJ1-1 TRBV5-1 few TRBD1 CASSPGTGVSEAFF TGCGCCAGCAGCCCCGGGACAGGAGTGTCGGAAGCTTTCTTT
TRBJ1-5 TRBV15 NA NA CATSRGPDRYSNQPQHF TGTGCCACCAGCAGAGGCCCCGACAGGTATAGCAATCAGCCCCAGCATTTT
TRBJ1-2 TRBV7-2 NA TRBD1 CASRNNRGNYGYTF TGTGCCAGCAGGAACAACAGGGGAAACTATGGCTACACCTTC
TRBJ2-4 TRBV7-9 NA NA CASSPVQQENIQYF TGTGCCAGCAGCCCCGTCCAGCAAGAAAACATTCAGTACTTC
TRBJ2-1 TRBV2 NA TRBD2 CASSGGGNEQFF TGTGCCAGCAGTGGGGGGGGCAATGAGCAGTTCTTC
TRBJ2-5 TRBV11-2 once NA CASSLGGAQETQYF TGTGCCAGCAGCTTAGGAGGGGCTCAAGAGACCCAGTACTTC
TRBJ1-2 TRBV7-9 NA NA CASSLAAQVRVYGYTF TGTGCCAGCAGCTTAGCTGCCCAGGTTCGGGTATATGGCTACACCTTC
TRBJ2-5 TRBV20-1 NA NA CSALQETQYF TGCAGTGCTTTACAAGAGACCCAGTACTTC
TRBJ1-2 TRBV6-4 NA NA CASSDGGGYTF TGTGCCAGCAGTGACGGGGGGGGCTACACCTTC
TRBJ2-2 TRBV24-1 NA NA CATSDPGAEGTGELFF TGTGCCACCAGTGATCCTGGGGCAGAAGGGACCGGGGAGCTGTTTTTT
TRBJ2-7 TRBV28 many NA CASSPTRTEQYF TGTGCCAGCAGCCCGACTAGGACCGAGCAGTACTTC
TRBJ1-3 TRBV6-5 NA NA CASSYSQGSGNTIYF TGTGCCAGCAGTTACTCTCAGGGCTCTGGAAACACCATATATTTT
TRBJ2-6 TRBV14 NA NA CASSQDFGRSSGANVLTF TGTGCCAGCAGCCAAGATTTCGGGCGGTCCTCTGGGGCCAACGTCCTGACTTTC
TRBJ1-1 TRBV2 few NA CASTGDNWNTEAFF TGTGCCAGCACCGGGGACAATTGGAACACTGAAGCTTTCTTT
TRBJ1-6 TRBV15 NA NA CATSRAPHNSPLHF TGTGCCACCAGCAGAGCCCCTCATAATTCACCCCTCCACTTT
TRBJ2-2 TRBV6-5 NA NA CASRFTTGELFF TGTGCCAGCAGGTTCACCACCGGGGAGCTGTTTTTT
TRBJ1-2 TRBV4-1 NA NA CASSQEPLGYGYTF TGCGCCAGCAGCCAAGAGCCTTTAGGGTATGGCTACACCTTC
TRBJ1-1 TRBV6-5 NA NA CASSYSREGGIEAFF TGTGCCAGCAGTTACTCGAGGGAAGGGGGGATTGAAGCTTTCTTT
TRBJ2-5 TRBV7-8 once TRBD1 CASSYYRDREPQETQYF TGTGCCAGCAGTTACTACCGGGACAGGGAACCCCAAGAGACCCAGTACTTC
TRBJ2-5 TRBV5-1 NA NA CASSYRDSGMETQYF TGCGCCAGCAGCTACCGGGACTCGGGTATGGAGACCCAGTACTTC
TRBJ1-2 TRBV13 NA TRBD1 CASSDTRGSDRYTF TGTGCCAGCAGCGACACCAGGGGGTCGGATCGCTACACCTTC
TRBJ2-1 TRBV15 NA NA CATSIDGPEVNNEQFF TGTGCCACCAGCATCGACGGTCCCGAAGTTAACAATGAGCAGTTCTTC
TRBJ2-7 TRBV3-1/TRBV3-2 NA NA CASSLSLTYEQYF TGTGCCAGCAGCCTATCACTTACCTACGAGCAGTACTTC
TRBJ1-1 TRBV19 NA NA CASTSREGHTEAFF TGTGCCAGTACCTCTCGCGAGGGGCACACTGAAGCTTTCTTT
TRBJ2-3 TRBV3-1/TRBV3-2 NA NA CASSYLSGTPLGGQYF TGTGCCAGCAGCTACCTCTCCGGGACGCCGCTGGGGGGGCAGTATTTT
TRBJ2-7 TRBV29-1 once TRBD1 CSVEGTGAGYEQYF TGCAGCGTTGAGGGGACAGGGGCAGGCTACGAGCAGTACTTC
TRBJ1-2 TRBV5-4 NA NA CASSLDSGLTSGGYTF TGTGCCAGCAGCTTGGATTCGGGACTGACCTCCGGAGGCTACACCTTC